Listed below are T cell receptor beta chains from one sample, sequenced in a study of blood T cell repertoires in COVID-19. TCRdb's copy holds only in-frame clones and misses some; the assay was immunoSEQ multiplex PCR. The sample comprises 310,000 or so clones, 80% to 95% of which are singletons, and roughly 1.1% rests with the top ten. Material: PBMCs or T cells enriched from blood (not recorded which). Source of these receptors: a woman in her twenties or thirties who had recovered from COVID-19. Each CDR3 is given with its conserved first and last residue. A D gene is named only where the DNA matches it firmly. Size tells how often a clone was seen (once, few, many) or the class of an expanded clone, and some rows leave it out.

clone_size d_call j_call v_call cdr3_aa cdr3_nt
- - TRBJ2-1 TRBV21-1 CATPSGQYNEQFF TGTGCCACCCCTTCAGGTCAGTACAATGAGCAGTTCTTC
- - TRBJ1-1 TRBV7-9 CASSLERGATTEAFF TGTGCCAGCAGCTTAGAACGGGGAGCGACCACTGAAGCTTTCTTT
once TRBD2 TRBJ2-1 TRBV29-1 CSVYGTSGKYNEQFF TGCAGCGTCTACGGGACTAGCGGAAAATACAATGAGCAGTTCTTC
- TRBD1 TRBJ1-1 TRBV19 CASSSTGVRTTEAFF TGTGCCAGTAGTTCTACAGGGGTGAGGACCACTGAAGCTTTCTTT
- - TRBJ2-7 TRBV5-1 CASSLDVTISYEQYF TGCGCCAGCAGCTTGGATGTGACTATTTCCTACGAGCAGTACTTC
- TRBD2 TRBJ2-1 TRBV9 CASSVGTSAISYNEQFF TGTGCCAGCAGCGTGGGGACTAGCGCGATCTCCTACAATGAGCAGTTCTTC
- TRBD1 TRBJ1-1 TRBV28 CASSWGDRGNTEAFF TGTGCCAGCAGTTGGGGGGACAGAGGAAACACTGAAGCTTTCTTT
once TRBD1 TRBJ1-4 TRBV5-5 CASSSSPGTGNREKLFF TGTGCCAGCAGCTCAAGTCCCGGGACAGGGAATCGGGAGAAACTGTTTTTT
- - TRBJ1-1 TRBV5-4 CASSLGGLNTEAFF TGTGCCAGCAGCTTGGGCGGGCTGAACACTGAAGCTTTCTTT
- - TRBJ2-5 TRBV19 CASSTSSRETQYF TGTGCCAGTAGCACATCCTCGCGGGAGACCCAGTACTTC
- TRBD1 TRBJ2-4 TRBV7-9 CASSSRQGRSIQYF TGTGCCAGCAGCTCCAGACAGGGGAGGAGCATTCAGTACTTC
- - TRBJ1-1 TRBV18 CASSPRLGAAEAFF TGTGCCAGCTCACCACGGTTGGGTGCGGCTGAAGCTTTCTTT
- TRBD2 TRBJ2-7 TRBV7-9 CASSYLGLAKSSYEQYF TGTGCCAGCAGCTATCTAGGACTAGCGAAAAGCTCCTACGAGCAGTACTTC
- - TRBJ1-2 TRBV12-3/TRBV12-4 CASSYQGYGYTF TGTGCCAGCAGTTATCAGGGATACGGCTACACCTTC
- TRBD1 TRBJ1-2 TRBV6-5 CASSSPGTGAYGYTF TGTGCCAGCAGTAGTCCCGGGACAGGGGCCTATGGCTACACCTTC
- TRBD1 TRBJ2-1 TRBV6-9 CASSYGQGGYNEQFF TGTGCCAGCAGTTATGGACAGGGAGGCTACAATGAGCAGTTCTTC
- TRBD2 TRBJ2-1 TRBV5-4 CASSAGGAGAAYNEQFF TGTGCCAGCAGCGCGGGGGGGGCGGGAGCAGCCTACAATGAGCAGTTCTTC
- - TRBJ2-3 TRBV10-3 CAISESDRSTDTQYF TGTGCCATCAGTGAGTCCGACAGAAGCACAGATACGCAGTATTTT
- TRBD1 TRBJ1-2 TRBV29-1 CSVESSGTGVGYGYTF TGCAGCGTTGAAAGCTCCGGGACAGGGGTTGGCTATGGCTACACCTTC
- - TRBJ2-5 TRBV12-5 CASGRTEETQYF TGTGCTAGTGGCAGGACTGAAGAGACCCAGTACTTC
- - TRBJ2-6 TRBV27 CASSLWGLSGANVLTF TGTGCCAGCAGTTTATGGGGCCTCTCTGGGGCCAACGTCCTGACTTTC
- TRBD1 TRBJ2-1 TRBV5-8 CASSRRMTGYNEQFF TGTGCCAGCAGCCGCAGGATGACAGGGTACAATGAGCAGTTCTTC
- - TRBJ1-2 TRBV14 CASSQASAFGYTF TGTGCCAGCAGCCAAGCTAGTGCGTTCGGCTACACCTTC
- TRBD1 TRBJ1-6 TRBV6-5 CASRLLLTGDSPLHF TGTGCCAGCAGACTCCTGTTGACAGGGGACTCACCCCTCCACTTT
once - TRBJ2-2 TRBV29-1 CSARRTDTGELFF TGCAGCGCGAGGAGGACGGACACCGGGGAGCTGTTTTTT
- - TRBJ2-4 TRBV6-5 CASSYGAGAKNIQYF TGTGCCAGCAGTTACGGAGCGGGAGCCAAAAACATTCAGTACTTC
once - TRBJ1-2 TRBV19 CASMKGVITGDAKYGYTF TGTGCCAGTATGAAGGGCGTAATAACAGGCGACGCTAAATATGGCTACACCTTC
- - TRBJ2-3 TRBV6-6 CASSGSPDTQYF TGTGCCAGCTCCGGGAGCCCCGATACGCAGTATTTT
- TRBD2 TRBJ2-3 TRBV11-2 CASLKGLATTDTQYF TGTGCCAGCTTAAAAGGACTAGCGACCACAGATACGCAGTATTTT
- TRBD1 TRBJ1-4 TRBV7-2 CASSPRGQGLEKLFF TGTGCCAGCAGCCCCCGGGGACAGGGATTGGAAAAACTGTTTTTT
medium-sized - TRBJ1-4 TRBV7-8 CASSLGAVINEKLFF TGTGCCAGCAGCTTAGGGGCAGTAATAAATGAAAAACTGTTTTTT
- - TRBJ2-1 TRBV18 CASSPQGYEQFF TGTGCCAGCTCACCACAGGGGTATGAGCAGTTCTTC
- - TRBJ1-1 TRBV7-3 CASSPSSGGARSTEAFF TGTGCCAGCAGCCCGAGTTCGGGAGGGGCCCGATCCACTGAAGCTTTCTTT
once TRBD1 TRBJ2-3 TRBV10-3 CAISEYMGTGHTDTQYF TGTGCCATCAGTGAGTACATGGGGACAGGGCACACAGATACGCAGTATTTT
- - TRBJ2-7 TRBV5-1 CASSLGSPTYEQYF TGCGCCAGCAGCTTGGGCAGTCCCACCTACGAGCAGTACTTC
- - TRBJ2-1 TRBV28 CASSFIPQGSDEQFF TGTGCCAGCAGTTTTATTCCGCAGGGATCGGATGAGCAGTTCTTC
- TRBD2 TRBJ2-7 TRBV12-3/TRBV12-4 CASSNSGSYEQYF TGTGCCAGCAGCAATAGCGGGAGTTACGAGCAGTACTTC